Described below is a single T cell receptor (beta chain) sequence and its context. Its antigen is unknown. Per-nucleotide qualities are absent, and no much larger clonotype sits a single base away. Libraries were built with the immunoSEQ multiplex PCR assay. For the multiplex PCR, a mixture combining 60 forward primers for TCR Vbeta segments and 13 reverse primers for TCR Jbeta segments was used. Amplification of the CDR3 region of rearranged TCR beta genes was performed with a multiplex PCR assay on genomic DNA. On the Illumina HiSeq System, the amplified TCR beta libraries were sequenced as 87-base-pair reads. For the original study's pipeline: A later analysis tallied 75 million to 85 million unique TCR beta chains across the 600 to 700 repertoires, and around 10 million of those chains were shared by two or more donors. A nearest-neighbor algorithm error-corrected the raw reads and collapsed the reads into unique sequences, merging closely related sequences to remove PCR and sequencing errors. To assign V, D and J gene segments, CDR3 sequences were aligned to IMGT reference sequences. For a sequence to be retained, at least a six-nucleotide match to both a V gene segment and a J gene segment was required. A rearrangement counted as productive if the CDR3 had no stop codons and remained in frame with V and J, and every other rearrangement counted as non-productive. Following IMGT convention, CDR3 was defined as the stretch from the second conserved V-encoded cysteine to the conserved J-encoded phenylalanine. The earlier analysis of a few hundred of the donors excluded sequences that lacked an unambiguous match to a single V gene segment. An earlier analysis of 450 to 650 of the donors called V segments functional above 56.7% productive rearrangements and segregating when the between-donor standard deviation exceeded 5%. A statistical classification framework was developed to diagnose cytomegalovirus status using the catalog of TCR beta chain sequences. V and J gene assignment, in a later analysis, came from comparing TCR nucleotide sequences with IMGT/GENE-DB human TR gene sequences. In a later analysis, CDR3 sequences and most-parsimonious VDJ recombination scenarios were assigned using the TCRdist pipeline. In a later analysis, each TCR beta chain was defined by its CDR3 amino acid sequence together with its V-gene family, and reads without a unique V-gene family were excluded. To address suspected cross-contamination and a sequencing artifact, a later analysis removed 592 highly shared, low-generation-probability nucleotide sequences. For each public chain, a later analysis derived a clonal expansion index from normalized ranks of inferred template counts within each repertoire. Generation probabilities in a later analysis came from a VDJ recombination model fitted to out-of-frame rearrangements, and those results were checked against IGoR. Hypergeometric tests were used in a later analysis to score TCR-TCR, TCR-HLA and TCR-CMV co-occurrence, with a repertoire-size bias correction applied to the TCR pairs. In a later analysis, false discovery rates were estimated by permuting HLA or CMV assignments 20 times. A later analysis grouped co-occurring TCRs with DBSCAN, adding TCRdist sequence similarity when clustering within HLA-allele-positive subsets. Repertoires with fewer than 30,000 or more than 120,000 public chains, plus five repertoires with anomalous nucleotide sharing, were excluded from co-occurrence clustering. In its TCRdb copy, this immuneACCESS table keeps in-frame sequences only and misses some clones. Where compared with another copy, unresolved V genes explain less than half of these, and the others have no known cause. That table furnishes V, J and clone size, whereas the DNA furnished D and trimming. The sample contains around 180,000 clones, approximately 82% of them found a single time. The ten largest clones represent about 2% of the sample.

This specimen belongs to a study of cytomegalovirus exposure and HLA in healthy donors (dated by TCRdb to about 2017). In terms of the full investigation: An earlier analysis of approximately 640 of the donors reported more than 250 Gb of sequence data and some 120 million unique TCR beta sequences from some 180 million T cells. About 280 gigabases of sequencing data and approximately 80 million unique TCR sequences were included in an early release covering around 650 HLA-typed donors. Of the approximately 370 genotyped donors, 75% to 85% were placed in the genetic ancestry cluster associated with self-reported Caucasian donors. The study was designed to test whether signatures of past pathogen exposure could be identified by cataloging public T cell receptors. The T cell repertoires of under 750 subjects were profiled by immunosequencing and related to cytomegalovirus serostatus. Along with the roughly 700-subject first cohort, a separate validation cohort of some 130 different subjects was used. To predict cytomegalovirus infection status, the study brought together high-throughput TCR immunosequencing, statistical association of individual TCRs with disease status, and machine learning. A later analysis re-examined previously published TCR beta repertoires from just over 650 donors and added high-resolution HLA genotyping to investigate patterns of TCR occurrence. Rather than drawing on any new phenotypic data, the later analysis identified candidate immune exposures from TCR beta sequences and the way those sequences occurred across donors. An earlier analysis of 587 of the donors used high-throughput TCR beta sequencing to judge whether each TCR beta V gene segment behaved as functional or pseudogenic. Donor age, sex, ethnicity and CMV serostatus were compiled together with the repertoire data. Genome-wide SNP genotypes for about three fifths of the roughly 670 donors were used in a later genetic analysis, which treated that subset as a discovery cohort. Every discovery cohort repertoire had been produced on one sequencing platform. Both class I and class II loci were covered by HLA typing, at four-digit resolution. Typing coverage differed by locus: A, B, C, DRB1 and DQB1 were typed in roughly 620-630 donors, DQA1 in about 500, DPA1 in some 570, and DPB1 in 450 to 490. Because of strong linkage in the cohort, five DR-DQ haplotypes were treated as single units for association and clustering. On average, 235,054 unique TCR beta nucleotide sequences were sequenced per donor among 350 to 400 genotyped donors of the cohort, with about 19% of those sequences being non-productive.

Findings and caveats that apply to the study as a whole: A further reported finding was that TCR beta sequences accurately predicted the HLA-A and HLA-B alleles for most subjects in the first cohort. In vitro tests confirmed that three of the cytomegalovirus-associated TCR beta chains recognize cytomegalovirus antigens. According to a later genetic analysis, donors in an Asian-associated ancestry cluster had fewer N-insertions in productive TCRs than the approximately 630-donor mean. In a later analysis, the rate of TCR association differed among HLA loci, with DRB1 alleles having the most associated TCRs and HLA-C alleles having the fewest. At a false discovery rate of 0.05, a later analysis linked 16,951 TCR beta sequences to specific HLA alleles. In the study, some 180 TCR beta chains were listed as associated with cytomegalovirus. Sequencing depth was assumed to be roughly uniform across donors in the presence/absence analyses, though that assumption may not hold. Compared with equally common non-associated chains, HLA-associated TCR beta chains in a later analysis were more clonally expanded and had lower generation probabilities. An association between a missense DCLRE1C variant and V-gene and J-gene trimming of TCR beta chains was found in a later genetic analysis and replicated in an independent cohort. Because HLA typing was unavailable for some donors at each locus, only the typed subset was used in association tests. It was suggested by the authors that the approach could potentially be generalized to other disease states and immunological phenotypes. In a later analysis, most CMV-associated TCR beta chains were found to appear HLA-restricted, with HLA associations seemingly driven largely by CMV exposure. Assigning TCR associations to individual alleles was difficult when HLA alleles, especially DR and DQ, strongly co-occurred. In both the original and validation cohorts, the classifier was reported to diagnose cytomegalovirus status with high specificity and sensitivity. A cluster of highly shared sequence variants was judged likely to be a technical artifact of the sequencing pipeline. Several of the top co-occurrence clusters appeared to be linked to parvovirus B19, influenza, CMV and Epstein-Barr virus, according to a later analysis. While some public TCRs were present in many individuals, most TCR sequences turned up only very rarely across donors. This cohort had only TCR beta chains sequenced, and the lack of alpha or paired-chain data limited which features could be detected. Seventeen rarely observed V segments, including chromosome 9 orphons, were excluded from the earlier analysis of 550 to 700 of the donors because counts were too low. Immune exposure information for the cohort was limited to CMV serostatus. Correlated functional status among segregating V segments might be attributable to linkage disequilibrium, but an unknown experimental factor could not be ruled out. An earlier analysis of 450 to 750 of the donors showed that most TCR beta V segments appeared in productive rearrangements either about 87% or about 30% of the time, which broadly matched IMGT annotations.

The cohort comprised several hundred healthy bone marrow donors. Cohort members were all nominally healthy when sampled, although unrecorded immune exposures were likely present. The donor tested CMV seropositive and was one of the 289 seropositive cohort members. Each donor provided a peripheral blood sample, and peripheral blood mononuclear cells were used for TCR beta sequencing. The Qiagen DNeasy Blood Extraction Kit was used to extract genomic DNA from the blood cell samples. This receptor was obtained from a woman in her late teens or twenties in good health and CMV-seropositive. What was sequenced was PBMCs.

The nucleotide sequence is given as TGTGCCAGCGGCCGTCGGGGCACAGATACGCAGTATTTT. This translates into CASGRRGTDTQYF. Recombination linked TRBV7-2 to TRBJ2-3; the D gene remains uncertain. From the cysteine through the phenylalanine, the CDR3 covers 13 amino acids. Only CDR3 DNA remains: 39 bases, in frame from the first base. CDR1 and CDR2 (SGHTA, FQGNSA) derive from the germline V gene. Relative to germline, V is 8 bases shorter and J is 1 base shorter, with 10 bases between their ends.